Listed below are T cell receptor beta chains from one sample, sequenced in a study of cytomegalovirus exposure and HLA in healthy donors. Generated by immunoSEQ multiplex PCR, the TCRdb table keeps only in-frame clones and is missing some. Of around 93,000 clones in the sample, about 85% are singletons; the top ten hold approximately 20%. The sequenced sample was PBMCs. These receptor sequences come from a man aged 18 to 35 in good health and CMV-seropositive. Each CDR3 is given without its conserved first and last residue. Not all rows give a size; the values are once, few, many and, for expanded clones, a class.

v_gene	j_gene	abundance	CDR3aa
TRBV7-9	TRBJ1-2	NA	ASSLVQGNFGYT
TRBV29-1	TRBJ2-1	NA	SVEDVRGSSYNEQF
TRBV13	TRBJ2-5	NA	ASSLELTRHQETQY
TRBV2	TRBJ1-5	NA	ASRAGPNQPQH
TRBV28	TRBJ1-2	NA	ASSTPRGTARLGYT
TRBV4-1	TRBJ2-5	NA	ASSREGTGRGGETQY
TRBV19	TRBJ2-2	NA	ASSRTGTGELF
TRBV5-1	TRBJ2-1	NA	ASSLTLPGGSYNEQF
TRBV11-2	TRBJ2-2	once	ASRLTSGKTGELF
TRBV4-2	TRBJ2-7	NA	ASSQDWAETYEQY
TRBV10-3	TRBJ2-1	NA	AISPGQGRNEQF
TRBV12-5	TRBJ2-1	NA	ASGRNYRDNEQF
TRBV5-1	TRBJ2-7	NA	ASSLTGRTSGPREQY
TRBV19	TRBJ2-5	NA	ASSTYASGGIQETQY
TRBV4-2	TRBJ2-3	NA	ASSQVWGSPTDTQY
TRBV6-1	TRBJ1-4	NA	ASSQGEKLF
TRBV7-2	TRBJ2-1	NA	ASSPLHEQF
TRBV10-3	TRBJ2-7	NA	AISKDGTRSYEQY
TRBV4-1	TRBJ1-1	few	ASSLRTAMNTEAF
TRBV4-1	TRBJ1-2	few	ASSQVTGLSYDYGYT
TRBV6-1	TRBJ1-4	NA	ASSVDRGNEKLF
TRBV19	TRBJ2-3	NA	ASGPSGTDTQY
TRBV11-2	TRBJ1-1	NA	ASSETGGGTEAF
TRBV5-6	TRBJ2-2	NA	ASSLRLAGVDTGELF
TRBV4-1	TRBJ1-1	once	ASSVGQGALTEAF
TRBV7-8	TRBJ1-4	NA	ASSQTRQFGEKLF
TRBV5-1	TRBJ1-3	NA	ASSDRASAGNTIY
TRBV28	TRBJ1-1	NA	ASRTLGRGRNTEAF
TRBV6-1	TRBJ2-4	NA	ASRPDNRDIQY
TRBV6-6	TRBJ1-4	NA	ASRGQGQDEKLF
TRBV7-9	TRBJ2-1	NA	ASSSTYRGLLEQF
TRBV2	TRBJ1-2	NA	ASSEGPDYGYT
TRBV27	TRBJ2-7	NA	ASRSGHHYEQY
TRBV7-9	TRBJ2-3	NA	ASSLVASGRASDTQY
TRBV28	TRBJ1-1	NA	ASNKQGRDPEAF
TRBV29-1	TRBJ2-1	NA	SVDRYDNEQF
TRBV5-4	TRBJ2-5	NA	ASSLRGFETQY
TRBV19	TRBJ1-5	few	ASTIGRDRVKDQPQH
TRBV7-3	TRBJ2-1	few	ASSLTTYNEQF
TRBV5-1	TRBJ2-3	NA	ASSQPGQAADTQY
TRBV6-4	TRBJ2-2	few	ASSDSGVSTGELF
TRBV28	TRBJ2-7	NA	ASSLFGLSSYEQY
TRBV10-3	TRBJ2-5	NA	AIRGPEKETQY
TRBV18	TRBJ1-3	NA	ASSLRGTAGNTIY
TRBV28	TRBJ2-1	NA	ASSFAGLAGINEQF
TRBV28	TRBJ2-5	NA	ASSLGQGVQETQY
TRBV28	TRBJ2-4	NA	ASSLRVGLAGIIAKNIQY